This T cell receptor beta chain was recovered during a study of control samples from healthy donors and cancer patients. Data came from immunoSEQ multiplex PCR; TCRdb stores just in-frame clones and leaves some out. The data show about 86,000 clones, 80% to 95% seen once. V was trimmed by 5 bases and J by 8 bases, leaving 10 bases between them. CDR3 length equals 12 residues. Germline-derived CDR1 and CDR2 are MNHEY and SVGAGI. The material sequenced was blood. The chain uses TRBV6-5 and TRBJ2-1; perhaps D is TRBD1 or TRBD2 (6 bases each). The TCR sequence derives from a woman in her twenties or thirties in good health. The CDR3 DNA reads as TGTGCCAGCAGTCGGGGGCGGGATGAGCAGTTCTTC. It encodes CASSRGRDEQFF.